These 30 T cell receptor beta chains were all obtained from the same sample, sequenced in a study of cytomegalovirus exposure and HLA in healthy donors. Clones were sequenced by immunoSEQ multiplex PCR, and TCRdb holds only the in-frame ones, with some missing. The sample contains 140,000 or so clones, 89% of which appear only once. Sequenced material: PBMCs. The receptors were sampled from a young woman in good health and CMV-seropositive.

The chain combines TRBV12-5 with TRBJ2-5; TRBD2 matches 12 bases. The V segment lost 1 base and the J segment 5 bases; nucleotides outside the gene matches: 5. This CDR3 comprises 16 residues. The germline gives CDR1 LGHNT, CDR2 FRNRAP. The CDR3 DNA sequence: TGTGCTAGTGGTTTGGCCCGACTAGCGGGGGTTGAGACCCAGTACTTC. It specifies CASGLARLAGVETQYF.

The CDR3 reads CAWRDYQGGGTAGGLYEQYF. CDR3 DNA: TGTGCCTGGAGAGACTATCAGGGGGGCGGTACTGCGGGGGGCCTCTACGAGCAGTACTTC. V gene TRBV30 combines with J gene TRBJ2-7; maybe TRBD2 (8 bases). CDR1 GTSNPN and CDR2 SVGIG come from the germline V gene (reference sequence). The V end lost 3 bases, the J end lost 3 bases, and 33 bases lay between the germline ends. The CDR3 spans 20 residues.

The chain links TRBV27 to TRBJ2-2; 11 bases fit TRBD2. The length of the CDR3 is 18 residues. Germline CDR1 and CDR2: MNHEY and SMNVEV (reference sequence). V lost 3 bases and J lost 0; bases outside the gene matches: 6. This CDR3 is CASSFHGTSGSNTGELFF. The CDR3 region has the DNA TGTGCCAGCAGTTTCCACGGGACTAGCGGATCGAACACCGGGGAGCTGTTTTTT.

J is TRBJ2-2 and V is TRBV5-8; 12 bases align to TRBD1. Germline CDR1 SGHTS, CDR2 YDEGEE. The CDR3 has 16 residues. The J segment lost 6 bases and the V segment lost 1 base, leaving 4 bases of the junction unmatched. The CDR3 is CASSLYGTGGPGELFF. CDR3 DNA sequence: TGTGCCAGCAGCTTGTATGGGACAGGGGGCCCCGGGGAGCTGTTTTTT.

V and J are TRBV6-1 and TRBJ1-3, with D unclear. The germline V gene has CDR1 MNHNS and CDR2 SASEGT. CDR3 length: 14 amino acids. Trimming removed 7 bases from V and 4 bases from J, with 14 bases in between. This CDR3 reads CASTGRVPGNTIYF. The CDR3 DNA reads as TGTGCCAGCACCGGCCGGGTTCCCGGAAACACCATATATTTT.

This clone showed up just once. The chain combines TRBV10-2 with TRBJ1-1; D is undetermined. V dropped 6 bases and J dropped 4 bases, with 12 bases sitting between them. The germline gives CDR1 WSHSY, CDR2 SAAADI. CDR3 size: 13 residues. The CDR3 loop reads CASSTNMVTEAFF. CDR3 nucleotide sequence: TGCGCCAGCAGCACTAACATGGTCACTGAAGCTTTCTTT.

The V and J genes are TRBV5-1 and TRBJ2-7; 7 bases are a match to TRBD1. Germline CDR1 and CDR2: SGHRS and YFSETQ. This CDR3 is 15 amino acids long. Trimming at V came to 2 bases and at J to 4 bases, leaving 9 bases not matched to a gene. The CDR3 spells CASSFRQGVLYEQYF. In nucleotides, the CDR3 is TGCGCCAGCAGCTTTCGTCAGGGGGTGCTTTACGAGCAGTACTTC.

The chain employs TRBV6-6 and TRBJ2-7, with TRBD1 matching over 9 bases. V lost 7 bases, J lost 6 bases, and 10 bases stayed unmatched. The CDR3 extends over 14 amino acids. CDR1 is MNHNY and CDR2 is SVGAGI in the germline V gene (reference sequence). CDR3 in DNA: TGTGCCAGCACCCCGGAGACAGGGGGGGGCGAGCAGTACTTC. It yields the protein CASTPETGGGEQYF.

This rearrangement joins TRBV11-2 to TRBJ2-5; possibly TRBD2 for D (6 bases). V was clipped by 2 bases and J by 4 bases, with 14 bases between them. The CDR3 runs to 15 residues. The germline gives CDR1 SGHAT, CDR2 FQNNGV. CDR3 in DNA: TGTGCCAGCAGCTTAAGTGGTGCGGGGCCAGAGACCCAGTACTTC. This codes for CASSLSGAGPETQYF.

The CDR3 coding sequence is TGCGCCAGCAGCCCAGCGAACGCCCGGAGGGCTGAAGCTTTCTTT. Protein: CASSPANARRAEAFF. V gene TRBV5-1 combines with J gene TRBJ1-1; D unresolved. The CDR3 length is 15 residues. CDR1 and CDR2 (germline): SGHRS, YFSETQ. Trimming left V 4 bases short and J 6 bases short, with 19 bases between.

Concerning this clone itself: One junction end disagrees with the germline gene, perhaps due to a read error. The chain recombines TRBV7-7 with TRBJ1-1; D unresolved. CDR1 is SSHAT and CDR2 is FNYEAQ in the germline V gene (reference sequence). The CDR3 extends over 13 amino acids. CDR3 sequence reads: CASSFDTNTEAFF. CDR3 nucleotides: TGTGCTAGCAGCTTTGACACGAACACTGAAGCTTTCTTT.

This clone was counted only a few times. The chain joins TRBV28 to TRBJ1-1, with TRBD1 matching over 7 bases. The CDR3 spans 12 residues. Germline CDR1 is MDHEN and CDR2 is SYDVKM. V lost 1 base to trimming and J lost 10 bases; unmatched junction nucleotides: 3. CDR3 residues: CASSLLQGRAFF. The DNA for the CDR3 is TGTGCCAGCAGTTTATTACAGGGGCGAGCTTTCTTT.

The chain links TRBV5-4 to TRBJ2-7, with D unresolved. The V end was cut by 2 bases, the J end by 3 bases, with 6 bases between. The germline gives CDR1 SGHNT, CDR2 YYREEE (reference sequence). The CDR3 runs to 12 residues. The CDR3 reads CASSFRDYEQYF. The CDR3 DNA reads as TGTGCCAGCAGCTTTAGAGACTACGAGCAGTACTTC.

V and J are TRBV6-5 and TRBJ1-1; TRBD1 is a possible D gene (6 bases). CDR3 size: 11 residues. V shed 2 bases and J shed 11 bases, with 9 bases lying between them. The germline gives CDR1 MNHEY, CDR2 SVGAGI. The CDR3 sequence: CASSYQGRAFF. The DNA of the CDR3 is TGTGCCAGCAGTTACCAGGGGCGGGCTTTCTTT.

The chain recombines TRBV5-4 with TRBJ1-4; 12 bases line up with TRBD1. J lost 10 bases, V lost 7 bases, and 11 bases had no gene match. Per the germline V gene, CDR1 is SGHNT and CDR2 is YYREEE (reference sequence). This CDR3 spans 15 amino acids. Here the CDR3 reads CASGFPGQGAGKLFF. CDR3 bases: TGTGCCAGCGGATTTCCGGGACAGGGGGCCGGAAAACTGTTTTTT. The complete variable domain, with remaining parts taken from reference TRBV5-4 and TRBJ1-4, reads ETGVTQSPTHLIKTRGQQVTLRCSSQSGHNTVSWYQQALGQGPQFIFQYYREEENGRGNFPPRFSGLQFPNYSSELNVNALELDDSALYLCASGFPGQGAGKLFFGSGTQLSVL.

V and J are TRBV6-5 and TRBJ2-1; TRBD1 agrees at 12 bases. The germline CDR1 and CDR2 sequences are MNHEY and SVGAGI. V gave up 6 bases and J gave up 7 bases; unmatched junction bases: 7. This CDR3 comprises 15 residues. CDR3 sequence reads: CASRSGTGGGNEQFF. The CDR3 DNA reads TGTGCCAGCAGATCTGGGACAGGGGGCGGGAATGAGCAGTTCTTC.

The chain joins TRBV19 to TRBJ1-1; D unclear. The CDR3 extends over 13 amino acids. Germline-derived CDR1 and CDR2 are LNHDA and SQIVND (reference sequence). Trimming shortened V by 10 bases and J by 0 bases, and 12 bases separated the two germline ends. CDR3 sequence reads: CATALRLNTEAFF. CDR3 nucleotides: TGTGCCACAGCGCTAAGGTTGAACACTGAAGCTTTCTTT.

This chain uses TRBV6-4 with TRBJ2-3; 7 bases map to TRBD2. This CDR3 is built from 14 residues. Trimming cost V 2 bases and J 4 bases; bases outside gene matches: 3. CDR1 and CDR2 from the germline V gene are MRHNA and SNTAGT. The CDR3 coding sequence is TGTGCCAGCAGTGACGGCGGGGGTTCAGATACGCAGTATTTT. Translation gives CASSDGGGSDTQYF.

This clone was detected ten times or more. The chain recombines TRBV19 with TRBJ2-7; 7 bases agree with TRBD1. This CDR3 has 14 amino acids. The germline CDR1 and CDR2 sequences are LNHDA and SQIVND (reference sequence). The V and J ends lost 8 bases and 3 bases, in that order; junction bases with no gene match: 10. In nucleotides, the CDR3 is TGTGCCAGTTCCGCCTCCTGGACAGGCTACGAGCAGTACTTC. It encodes CASSASWTGYEQYF.

The sample holds one count of this clone. V usage is TRBV18 and J usage is TRBJ2-5, with a tentative D call TRBD2 (6 bases). This CDR3 contains 15 residues. The ends were cut back, 0 bases at V and 5 bases at J, with 13 bases in the middle. Germline loops: CDR1 KGHSH, CDR2 LQKENI. CDR3 nucleotide sequence: TGTGCCAGCTCACCACCGTCGAGGGCGGGGGAGACCCAGTACTTC. Translating it yields CASSPPSRAGETQYF.

The V gene is TRBV5-1, the J gene TRBJ2-5; 8 bases line up with TRBD2. The CDR3 covers 14 residues. Germline lookup yields CDR1 SGHRS and CDR2 YFSETQ. V trimming: 3 bases; J trimming: 3 bases; junction bases outside the gene matches: 4. CDR3 bases: TGCGCCAGCAGCTCGATAGCGGGGAAAGAGACCCAGTACTTC. Translating gives CASSSIAGKETQYF.

This sequence joins TRBV6-4 and TRBJ2-3, with TRBD2 as a possible D gene (6 bases). Germline CDR1 MRHNA, CDR2 SNTAGT. This CDR3 is built from 15 residues. V lost 4 bases to trimming and J lost 2 bases, with 13 bases between them. Here the CDR3 reads CASSAIGGDTDTQYF. In nucleotides, the CDR3 is TGTGCCAGCAGTGCCATCGGCGGGGACACAGATACGCAGTATTTT.

The J gene is TRBJ1-6, the V gene TRBV5-5, with D possibly matching TRBD1 (5 bases). The ends were cut back, 2 bases at V and 3 bases at J, with 12 bases in the middle. This CDR3 is built from 16 residues. Germline values: CDR1 SGHKS, CDR2 YYEKEE (reference sequence). CDR3 region: CASSFGGVDYNSPLHF. In DNA, the CDR3 is TGTGCCAGCAGCTTCGGGGGGGTCGACTATAATTCACCCCTCCACTTT.

The chain employs TRBV7-6 and TRBJ2-7; D unclear. CDR1 and CDR2 (germline): SGHVS, FNYEAQ. Trimming cost V 5 bases and J 0 bases, with 11 bases left between them. The CDR3 spans 14 residues. DNA of the CDR3: TGTGCCAGCAGCCCGAAGCGAACCTCCTACGAGCAGTACTTC. Translated, it gives CASSPKRTSYEQYF.

This clone has a single count. The V and J genes are TRBV7-6 and TRBJ2-3; 11 bases are a match to TRBD2. Germline V gene sequence: CDR1 SGHVS, CDR2 FNYEAQ. With V trimmed by 1 base and J by 6 bases, 6 bases remained unmatched. The CDR3 has 16 residues. The CDR3 region is CASSLGVSGGVDTQYF. The CDR3 DNA follows: TGTGCCAGCAGCTTAGGAGTTAGCGGGGGGGTTGATACGCAGTATTTT.

The J gene is TRBJ2-1, the V gene TRBV7-2; 10 nucleotides line up with TRBD2. Germline CDR1 and CDR2: SGHTA and FQGNSA. Trimming cost V 3 bases and J 5 bases; bases outside gene matches: 7. The CDR3 contains 16 residues. This CDR3 reads CASSFGGAGGHNEQFF. The CDR3 DNA sequence: TGTGCCAGCAGCTTCGGTGGAGCGGGGGGGCACAATGAGCAGTTCTTC.

This clone is a singleton in its sample. CDR3 protein: CASGRPEGGYTF. The CDR3 DNA sequence: TGTGCCAGTGGCCGTCCAGAGGGAGGCTACACCTTC. The chain links TRBV6-6 to TRBJ1-2; D gene ambiguous. This CDR3 has 12 residues. The germline gives CDR1 MNHNY, CDR2 SVGAGI (reference sequence). V was pared by 9 bases and J by 8 bases, with 16 bases between.

The V and J genes are TRBV29-1 and TRBJ1-6; D remains unclear. The CDR3 runs to 13 residues. Germline V gives CDR1 SQVTM, CDR2 ANQGSEA. Trimming cost V 5 bases and J 6 bases, with 11 bases left between them. As DNA, the CDR3 is TGCAGCGTTATGACGGGAAGTAATTCACCCCTCCACTTT. Amino acids: CSVMTGSNSPLHF.

This sequence joins TRBV10-2 and TRBJ2-5, with a weak D call TRBD2 (7 bases). V lost 6 bases to trimming and J lost 10 bases, with 21 bases between them. CDR3 length equals 14 residues. Germline V gene sequence: CDR1 WSHSY, CDR2 SAAADI. Written as DNA, the CDR3 is TGCGCCAGCAGACTTGGTCGGGGGGCCATGAGCCAGTACTTC. Translation: CASRLGRGAMSQYF.

V gene TRBV28 combines with J gene TRBJ2-1, with 10 positions matching TRBD1. CDR3 length: 21 residues. Germline assignment: CDR1 MDHEN and CDR2 SYDVKM. J lost 2 bases, V lost 10 bases, and 26 bases had no gene match. The CDR3 sequence is CATTSTSVHGTGVFPYNEQFF. The DNA of the CDR3 is TGTGCCACCACGTCAACATCGGTCCACGGGACAGGGGTCTTCCCCTACAATGAGCAGTTCTTC.